This TCR beta chain was recorded in a study of CD8+CD57+ T cells in acquired aplastic anemia. Whole-study results and caveats: Patients and controls had in common twenty-nine CD8+ CDR3 sequences.

CD8+CD57+ cell expansion, shown by flow cytometry, had occurred in the patients selected for sequencing. Template material for TCR beta VDJ and CDR3 profiling consisted of genomic DNA. A single record per CDR3 protein comes from TCRdb applying MiXCR to the reads. The sample lists just over 450,000 distinct CDR3 sequences; about a third were seen once. CDR3 size: 17 residues. V was cut by 10 bases and J by 0 bases, with 23 bases left in between. The germline gives CDR1 SGHRS, CDR2 YFSETQ. A note on this clonotype: Its antigen is still unknown.

The V call is TRBV5-1, the J call TRBJ2-4; D remains unclear. The clonotype was recovered from a human donor with aplastic anemia. Source material: sorted CD4+, CD8+, or CD8+CD57+ T cells (not recorded which) from PBMCs. The DNA of the CDR3 is TGCGCCCCGGAAGTGGGTGCATTGCTCGGAGCCAAAAACATTCAGTACTTC. This gives the protein CAPEVGALLGAKNIQYF.